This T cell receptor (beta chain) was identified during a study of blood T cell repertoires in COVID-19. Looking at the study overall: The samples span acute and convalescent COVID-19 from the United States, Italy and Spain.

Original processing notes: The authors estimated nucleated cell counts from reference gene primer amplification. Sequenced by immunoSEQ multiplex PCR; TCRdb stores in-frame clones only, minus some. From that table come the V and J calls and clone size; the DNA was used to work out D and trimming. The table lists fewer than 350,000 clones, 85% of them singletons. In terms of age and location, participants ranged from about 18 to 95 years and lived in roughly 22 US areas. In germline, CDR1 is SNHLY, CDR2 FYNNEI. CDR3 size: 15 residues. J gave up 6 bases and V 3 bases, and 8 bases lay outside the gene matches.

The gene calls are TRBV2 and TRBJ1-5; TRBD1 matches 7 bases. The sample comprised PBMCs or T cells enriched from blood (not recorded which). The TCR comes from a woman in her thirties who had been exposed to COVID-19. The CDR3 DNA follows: TGTGCCAGCAGTGATTTCAGGGGGTCCGGTCAGCCCCAGCATTTT. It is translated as CASSDFRGSGQPQHF.